The T cell receptor beta chain under discussion was sequenced for a study of preoperative IRX-2 immunotherapy in early breast cancer. The CDR3 loop spans 12 amino acids. V was shortened by 4 bases and J by 4 bases, with 7 bases between the two germline ends. CDR1 and CDR2 (germline): LNHDA, SQIVND (reference sequence). Treatment meaning: preoperative locoregional IRX-2 cytokine immunotherapy. Patients received preoperative, locoregional IRX-2 cytokine immunotherapy in a phase Ib study. Assay: immunoSEQ multiplex PCR; the TCRdb copy retains only in-frame clones and omits some. Here the sample spans some 19,000 clones, about 82% being singletons.

This clonotype originated in a human donor with breast cancer. Sequencing used lymph node tissue, obtained after IRX-2 immunotherapy. The J gene is TRBJ1-1, the V gene TRBV19, with D unresolved. The CDR3 nucleotides read TGTGCCAGTAGTACATTCCGCACTGAAGCTTTCTTT. Its protein product is CASSTFRTEAFF.